The next 6 T cell receptor beta chains were all read from a single sample in a study of neurological immune-mediated disorders. One entry per CDR3 protein results from TCRdb running MiXCR on the 5' RACE reads. The data contain approximately 86,000 distinct CDR3 sequences, 2.5% to 3% of them singletons. The source material was PBMCs. These receptor sequences come from a woman in her twenties or thirties with multiple sclerosis.

This clonotype was seen many times. J is TRBJ1-2 and V is TRBV4-3; D might be TRBD1 (5 bases). Germline CDR1 reads LGHNA; CDR2 reads YSLEER. The CDR3 length is 16 residues. Trimming cost V 0 bases and J 4 bases, with 15 bases left between them. This chain's CDR3 is CASSQEWGTGAYGYTF. CDR3 nucleotide sequence: TGCGCCAGCAGCCAAGAATGGGGCACAGGTGCCTATGGCTACACCTTC.

This clonotype occurred many times. The DNA for the CDR3 is TGTGCCAGCTCACCACCGGGTATTGGAGGGAACACTGAAGCTTTCTTT. Translated: CASSPPGIGGNTEAFF. This chain uses TRBV18 with TRBJ1-1, with D unclear. The V end was cut by 0 bases, the J end by 1 base, with 12 bases between. Germline V gene lookup returns CDR1 KGHSH and CDR2 LQKENI. The CDR3 runs to 16 residues.

This clonotype was recorded many times. The chain combines TRBV15 with TRBJ2-3; D gene unclear. This CDR3 has 15 residues. Germline values: CDR1 LNHNV, CDR2 YYDKDF (reference sequence). V dropped 3 bases and J dropped 2 bases, with 12 bases sitting between them. CDR3 in DNA: TGTGCCACCAGCAGGAATCTAGAGAACACAGATACGCAGTATTTT. Its protein is CATSRNLENTDTQYF.

This clonotype was seen more than once but under ten times. J is TRBJ2-1 and V is TRBV5-1, with 8 nucleotides matching TRBD1. The germline V gene has CDR1 SGHRS and CDR2 YFSETQ. The CDR3 totals 13 residues. The J segment lost 5 bases and the V segment lost 8 bases, leaving 6 bases of the junction unmatched. CDR3 sequence reads: CASGQGGNNEQFF. Written as DNA, the CDR3 is TGCGCCAGTGGACAGGGAGGAAACAATGAGCAGTTCTTC.

This clonotype has at least ten counts. The chain couples TRBV20-1 to TRBJ2-5; tentative D call: TRBD1 (6 bases). CDR1 and CDR2 (germline): DFQATT, SNEGSKA (reference sequence). Deletions cut 7 bases from V and 5 bases from J, with 17 bases between. This CDR3 has 13 amino acids. The CDR3 sequence: CSGKETGRETQYF. DNA of the CDR3: TGCAGTGGTAAAGAAACAGGGCGGGAGACCCAGTACTTC.

The table lists this clonotype with many counts. V gene TRBV5-1 combines with J gene TRBJ2-5; D call uncertain. V was shortened by 4 bases and J by 2 bases, with 15 bases between the two germline ends. The length of the CDR3 is 15 residues. The germline V gene has CDR1 SGHRS and CDR2 YFSETQ. CDR3 DNA sequence: TGCGCCAGCAGCAGTCCGGCAGAAACTCAAGAGACCCAGTACTTC. Its translation is CASSSPAETQETQYF.